This TCR beta chain was sequenced during a study of vaccination and CD4 T cells after COVID-19. Whole-study context: Vaccination of participants consisted of two doses of either BNT162b2 or mRNA-1273 vaccine.

Treatment denoted: approximately nine-day PBMC culture with coronavirus spike peptide pools or control peptides (ViraFEST assay). Germline-derived CDR1 and CDR2 are MDHEN and SYDVKM. The CDR3 runs to 17 residues. V shed 9 bases and J 1 base; nucleotides not matched to a gene: 17. In this sample, this clonotype turned up once. Its antigen is currently unknown. The Oncomine TCR Beta short-read assay was applied to DNA of cultured CD4+ T cells. Cultured CD4+ T cells were the source of extracted genomic DNA. TCRdb redid the calling of the PCR reads with MiXCR, one entry per CDR3 protein. The repertoire holds 18,000 or so distinct CDR3 sequences, with 52% as singletons.

This clonotype originated in a human donor who had recovered from COVID-19. Sequenced material: CD4+ T cells from blood, cultured in vitro. V gene TRBV28 combines with J gene TRBJ1-2, with 7 positions matching TRBD1. Here the CDR3 reads CASYPQGGKGVNYGYTF. The CDR3 bases are TGTGCCAGTTATCCCCAGGGGGGTAAAGGGGTTAACTATGGCTACACCTTC.